One and the same sample provided the 8 T cell receptor beta chains below, sequenced in a study of blood T cells in healthy people across ages. Alongside a J-beta primer mix, a sample-barcoded 5' primer served in a second PCR lasting about 6 to 11 cycles. TCRdb recomputed calls from the 5' RACE reads with MiXCR, one row per CDR3 protein. Of 600,000 to 800,000 distinct CDR3 sequences listed, 20% to 25% are singletons. Sequenced material: blood. The receptors shown here come from a man aged 70-80 years in good health.

This clonotype has at least ten counts. The chain links TRBV28 to TRBJ1-4; 9 nucleotides align to TRBD1. With 5 bases clipped from V and 8 bases from J, the junction kept 9 bases outside the gene matches. CDR3 length: 15 amino acids. Germline CDR1 is MDHEN and CDR2 is SYDVKM. The CDR3 DNA reads TGTGCCAGCAGTCCCCGGGACAGGGCTGGAGAAAAACTGTTTTTT. Encoded protein: CASSPRDRAGEKLFF.

This clonotype was observed a handful of times. A far larger clone is one base from this, pointing to a likely read error. The chain carries TRBV29-1 and TRBJ2-5; D is perhaps TRBD1 or TRBD2 (5 bases each). CDR3 length: 13 amino acids. V shed 6 bases and J shed 0 bases, with 11 bases lying between them. The germline gives CDR1 SQVTM, CDR2 ANQGSEA. The CDR3 nucleotides read TGCAGCGTAGAACCGGGGCACCAAGAGACCCAGTACTTC. It codes for CSVEPGHQETQYF.

In DNA form, the CDR3 reads TGCAGTGCTAGAGTTACGACGGGGATTGTGGCCAAAAACATTCAGTACTTC. This codes for CSARVTTGIVAKNIQYF. The chain has TRBV20-1 and TRBJ2-4; tentatively, D is TRBD2 (5 bases). Trimming pared 1 base from V and 1 base from J, leaving 17 bases between. Per the germline V gene, CDR1 is DFQATT and CDR2 is SNEGSKA (reference sequence). This CDR3 region has 17 residues.

The chain joins TRBV20-1 to TRBJ2-1; D remains ambiguous. V was cut by 0 bases and J by 2 bases, with 11 bases left in between. Germline values: CDR1 DFQATT, CDR2 SNEGSKA (reference sequence). The CDR3 runs 15 residues. The CDR3 DNA reads as TGCAGTGCTAGAGATTTCGCCAGAGCCTACAATGAGCAGTTCTTC. Amino acid sequence: CSARDFARAYNEQFF.

The rearrangement uses TRBV7-2 and TRBJ2-1; D is undetermined. Germline V gene data show CDR1 as SGHTA and CDR2 as FQGNSA. The CDR3 is 12 amino acids. Trimming left V 0 bases short and J 12 bases short, with 9 bases between. CDR3 residues: CASSLAVGSQFF. DNA of the CDR3: TGTGCCAGCAGCTTAGCGGTGGGATCGCAGTTCTTC.

The chain is built from TRBV6-6 and TRBJ1-4; tentative D call: TRBD1 (5 bases). The CDR3 is 15 residues long. The V gene lost 6 bases and the J gene lost 0 bases, with 11 bases spanning the gap. Germline CDR1 reads MNHNY; CDR2 reads SVGAGI (reference sequence). This CDR3 is CASSGRDSTNEKLFF. As DNA, the CDR3 is TGTGCCAGCAGCGGCAGGGATTCAACTAATGAAAAACTGTTTTTT.

This clonotype was counted a few times. Sequence at one end of the junction differs from germline and may be a read error. The chain's CDR3 is CASSFDRGLAGSIF. The DNA for the CDR3 is TGTGCCAGCAGTTTCGACAGGGGACTAGCGGGAAGTATCTTC. This chain links TRBV28 with TRBJ2-1, with 13 positions matching TRBD2. This CDR3 contains 14 residues. Germline V lookup: CDR1 MDHEN, CDR2 SYDVKM.

This clonotype was observed many times. The chain employs TRBV12-3 or TRBV12-4 and TRBJ2-1, with 8 nucleotides matching TRBD2. The CDR3 is 16 amino acids. J was trimmed by 7 bases and V by 5 bases; bases with no gene match: 13. The CDR3 spells CASSLSGSGTLNEQFF. The CDR3 DNA reads as TGTGCCAGCAGTCTTTCGGGTAGCGGGACCCTGAATGAGCAGTTCTTC.